This T cell receptor beta chain was identified in a study of CD8 T cells in ankylosing spondylitis. Using quantitative 5'-RACE with molecular barcodes, the authors made TCR beta libraries. TCRdb used MiXCR to reprocess the 5' RACE reads, holding one entry per CDR3 protein. The sample includes under 300,000 distinct CDR3 sequences, 8.6% of them seen just once. This clonotype was observed at least ten times. Its specificity is unknown. Broader study findings: Clones linked to disease were reported to show significant enrichment in matched ankylosing spondylitis synovial fluid.

The sequence derives from a male donor with ankylosing spondylitis or in good health (not recorded which). The sample was blood, either unsorted or a sorted T cell fraction (not recorded which).

In nucleotides, the CDR3 is TGTGCCAGCATGGGCCAGGGTTGGGACGAGCAGTACTTC. Its protein is CASMGQGWDEQYF. This sequence joins TRBV2 and TRBJ2-7, with D perhaps matching TRBD1 (5 bases). From germline, CDR1 is SNHLY and CDR2 FYNNEI. The CDR3 has 13 residues. V lost 7 bases and J 5 bases, leaving 15 bases between the germline ends.